This TCR beta chain was recorded in a study of metastatic and nonmetastatic thyroid tumors. The overall study: A comparison of repertoires was made across blood and tumor or nodule tissue from malignant and benign thyroid patients. Findings and limits, study-wide: Significantly higher TCR beta diversity was reportedly seen in malignant thyroid tumors than benign nodules, in blood and tumor.

Germline lookup yields CDR1 LNHNV and CDR2 YYDKDF (reference sequence). The CDR3 runs 18 residues. The V and J ends lost 0 bases and 4 bases respectively, with 19 bases between them. Before thyroid surgery, none of the patients had received any treatment. By frequency in the sample, this clone is medium-sized (0.01 to 0.1%). As yet, its antigen is unknown. Original methodology: A classifier for distant metastasis in papillary thyroid cancer was constructed using CDR3 differences observed across clinicopathological groups. TCRdb re-called the PCR reads with MiXCR. The V and J calls come from TCRdb's annotation, not from the publication. This repertoire shows roughly 9,900 clones, approximately 30% found once; its top ten account for 8% to 11%.

This sequence joins TRBV15 and TRBJ1-3; D uncertain. This TCR derives from a male donor with papillary thyroid cancer or a benign thyroid nodule (not recorded which). Some clones in this sample may be carry-over from other donors' samples. The sequenced material came from tumor tissue. The CDR3 loop reads CATSRDWVTLPLGNTIYF. CDR3 in DNA: TGTGCCACCAGCAGAGATTGGGTGACGCTTCCCCTAGGAAACACCATATATTTT.